Presented here are 28 T cell receptor beta chains from one specimen sequenced in a study of Ad26.COV2.S vaccination and SARS-CoV-2 variants. Repertoires were generated with immunoSEQ multiplex PCR, while TCRdb's copy carries only in-frame clones and drops some. This table holds 300,000 to 350,000 clones, around 90% found once. The treatment: approximately 18 received Ad26.COV2.S at low or high dose, single or two shots; 5 received placebo; per-sample allocation not given. Samples analyzed were those drawn on day 63 after the first vaccine or placebo injection. The material was peripheral blood, obtained in a trial of Ad26.COV2.S vaccine versus placebo. Every receptor here comes from a person aged 18-60 years who received the Ad26.COV2.S COVID-19 vaccine or a placebo.

The rearrangement links TRBV21-1 to TRBJ1-1. TRBV21-1 is a pseudogene segment. CDR3 size: 18 residues. The chain's CDR3 is CASSKELKVNDGRDEAFF. CDR3 in DNA: TGTGCCAGCAGCAAAGAGCTCAAAGTGAACGACGGACGCGATGAAGCTTTCTTT.

This chain uses TRBV11-2 with TRBJ1-3; the D gene is possibly TRBD1 (6 bases). Germline CDR1 reads SGHAT; CDR2 reads FQNNGV. V gave up 2 bases and J gave up 2 bases, with 7 bases separating them. This CDR3 is built from 14 residues. The CDR3 nucleotides are TGTGCCAGCAGCTTAAGGGGGGCTGGAAACACCATATATTTT. Protein sequence: CASSLRGAGNTIYF.

The gene calls are TRBV29-1 and TRBJ2-3, with 7 bases lining up with TRBD2. The CDR3 is 20 residues long. With V trimmed by 0 bases and J by 2 bases, 20 bases remained unmatched. In germline, CDR1 is SQVTM, CDR2 ANQGSEA. For the CDR3, the DNA is TGCAGCGTTGAAGATCCTCTTGGCGGGAGTGGTCCCTCCCACACAGATACGCAGTATTTT. Amino acids: CSVEDPLGGSGPSHTDTQYF.

The chain is built from TRBV12-3 or TRBV12-4 and TRBJ1-2; TRBD1 matches 7 bases. CDR3 length: 12 amino acids. Losses at the gene ends were 6 bases for V and 8 bases for J; bases not matched to a gene: 6. The CDR3 reads CASSTYRGGYTF. CDR3 DNA: TGTGCCAGCAGCACCTACAGGGGCGGCTACACCTTC.

The chain carries TRBV7-3 and TRBJ2-2; TRBD2 might be the D (6 bases). The germline V gene encodes CDR1 SGHTA and CDR2 FQGTGA. V shed 4 bases and J shed 6 bases, with 18 bases lying between them. This CDR3 is 16 amino acids long. The DNA of the CDR3 is TGTGCCAGCAGCTCCCGGATAGGAGGGATTCCCGGGGAGCTGTTTTTT. It is translated as CASSSRIGGIPGELFF.

This chain joins TRBV28 and TRBJ1-2; D possibly corresponds to TRBD1 (6 bases). Trimming stripped 5 bases from V and 1 base from J, with 14 bases between. Germline V gives CDR1 MDHEN, CDR2 SYDVKM. The CDR3 covers 15 residues. This CDR3 is CASSPPRGGNYGYTF. In DNA form, the CDR3 reads TGTGCCAGCAGTCCCCCCAGAGGGGGTAACTATGGCTACACCTTC.

The genes are TRBV28 and TRBJ1-5; D may be TRBD1 (6 bases). In germline, CDR1 is MDHEN, CDR2 SYDVKM. The length of the CDR3 is 15 residues. The ends were cut back, 6 bases at V and 7 bases at J, with 19 bases in the middle. The CDR3 loop is CASSNLVGAGQPQHF. The CDR3 nucleotides read TGTGCCAGCAGCAACTTGGTGGGGGCCGGACAGCCCCAGCATTTT.

The chain employs TRBV30 and TRBJ2-2; D possibly matches TRBD1 or TRBD2 (6 bases each). V lost 6 bases, J lost 2 bases, and 28 bases lay in between. The CDR3 is made up of 19 amino acids. The germline gives CDR1 GTSNPN, CDR2 SVGIG (reference sequence). CDR3 sequence (DNA): TGTGCCTGCAGGCGTGACGGGGGCCGCACTTCTTTTAACACCGGGGAGCTGTTTTTT. Its translation: CACRRDGGRTSFNTGELFF.

V gene TRBV29-1 combines with J gene TRBJ2-1; no firm D call. The CDR3 spans 16 residues. Germline lookup yields CDR1 SQVTM and CDR2 ANQGSEA. The germline V and J ends were trimmed by 5 bases and 0 bases, with 17 bases remaining between them. The CDR3: CSVPSIGLSSYNEQFF. For the CDR3, the DNA is TGCAGCGTTCCTTCTATTGGATTAAGCTCCTACAATGAGCAGTTCTTC.

V and J are TRBV9 and TRBJ2-6; TRBD1 might be the D (6 bases). Deletions cut 2 bases from V and 1 base from J, with 13 bases between. Germline-derived CDR1 and CDR2 are SGDLS and YYNGEE. The CDR3 spans 17 residues. CDR3 region: CASSVGHRMSGANVLTF. CDR3 bases: TGTGCCAGCAGCGTGGGACATAGAATGTCTGGGGCCAACGTCCTGACTTTC. The full variable domain, its missing parts supplied by reference TRBV9 and TRBJ2-6, is DSGVTQTPKHLITATGQRVTLRCSPRSGDLSVYWYQQSLDQGLQFLIQYYNGEERAKGNILERFSAQQFPDLHSELNLSSLELGDSALYFCASSVGHRMSGANVLTFGAGSRLTVL.

On this clone: Different DNA sequences within this sample yield the same CDR3. This chain connects TRBV28 to TRBJ2-7, with D perhaps TRBD1 (5 bases). The length of the CDR3 is 12 residues. CDR1 is MDHEN, CDR2 SYDVKM, per germline. Deletions cut 6 bases from V and 0 bases from J, with 6 bases between. The CDR3 loop is CASSQGSYEQYF. The CDR3 DNA is TGTGCCAGCAGCCAGGGCTCCTACGAGCAGTACTTC.

This clone has just one count. The CDR3 loop reads CASSLQAGANVLTF. The CDR3 DNA reads as TGTGCCAGCAGCCTGCAGGCCGGGGCCAACGTCCTGACTTTC. The chain couples TRBV3-1 (or the pseudogene TRBV3-2) to TRBJ2-6, with D unresolved. This CDR3 contains 14 residues. V lost 4 bases and J 4 bases, leaving 8 bases between the germline ends. Germline V gives CDR1 LGHDT, CDR2 YNNKEL (reference sequence).

The chain has TRBV4-2 and TRBJ2-1; D ambiguous. This CDR3 is 11 amino acids long. Germline V gene sequence: CDR1 LGHNA, CDR2 YNFKEQ. V lost 4 bases to trimming and J lost 7 bases, with 5 bases between them. CDR3: CASSLQNEQFF. CDR3 coding DNA: TGTGCCAGCAGCCTCCAGAATGAGCAGTTCTTC.

For the CDR3, the DNA is TGTGCCAGCTCACCTTCAGGGGGGCGCGTTCAGCCCCAGCATTTT. This sequence encodes CASSPSGGRVQPQHF. The chain recombines TRBV18 with TRBJ1-5, with 7 bases aligning to TRBD1. The V gene end was trimmed by 3 bases and the J gene end by 6 bases; junction bases not matched to a gene: 8. The CDR3 length is 15 residues. Germline-derived CDR1 and CDR2 are KGHSH and LQKENI.

The V call is TRBV6-2 or TRBV6-3, the J call TRBJ2-4; 10 nucleotides line up with TRBD2. This CDR3 has 19 amino acids. Germline V CDR1 and CDR2: MNHEY, SVGEGT. The V gene end was trimmed by 7 bases and the J gene end by 0 bases; junction bases not matched to a gene: 15. CDR3: CASTSSGLAGVLAKNIQYF. CDR3 coding DNA: TGTGCCAGCACTTCCTCCGGGCTAGCGGGGGTTCTAGCCAAAAACATTCAGTACTTC.

The chain joins TRBV27 to TRBJ2-1; possible D gene TRBD1, 6 bases. Trimming left V 6 bases short and J 2 bases short, with 14 bases between. Germline V gene sequence: CDR1 MNHEY, CDR2 SMNVEV (reference sequence). The CDR3 totals 15 residues. In nucleotides, the CDR3 is TGTGCCAGCAGACCGACAGGCGCGACCTACAATGAGCAGTTCTTC. The encoded protein is CASRPTGATYNEQFF.

This chain connects TRBV7-6 to TRBJ1-6; D gene ambiguous. The CDR3 runs to 16 residues. V lost 7 bases, J lost 2 bases, and 15 bases lay in between. In germline, CDR1 is SGHVS, CDR2 FNYEAQ. The CDR3: CASTSLRGPYNSPLHF. In nucleotides, the CDR3 is TGTGCCAGCACCTCTCTCCGGGGTCCCTATAATTCACCCCTCCACTTT.

The chain links TRBV6-5 to TRBJ2-5; TRBD1 might be the D (6 bases). The length of the CDR3 is 13 residues. Germline values: CDR1 MNHEY, CDR2 SVGAGI. The V gene lost 6 bases and the J gene lost 4 bases, with 12 bases spanning the gap. Here the CDR3 reads CASRVTGRETQYF. The CDR3 DNA sequence: TGTGCCAGCAGGGTGACAGGTCGAGAGACCCAGTACTTC.

The chain employs TRBV6-5 and TRBJ2-7, with D possibly called TRBD1 or TRBD2 (5 bases each). Between the trimmed V and J ends, which lost 0 bases and 6 bases, there was a span of 15 bases. Germline V gives CDR1 MNHEY, CDR2 SVGAGI. This CDR3 is built from 15 residues. Written as DNA, the CDR3 is TGTGCCAGCAGTTACTCGTGGGACCTCCTGGGCGAGCAGTACTTC. Translating gives CASSYSWDLLGEQYF.

This chain uses TRBV6-4 with TRBJ2-3, with D perhaps being TRBD1 or TRBD2 (7 bases each). CDR1 is MRHNA, CDR2 SNTAGT, per germline. The CDR3 runs 15 residues. Trimming left V 6 bases short and J 5 bases short, with 18 bases between. For the CDR3, the DNA is TGTGCCAGCAGCGAGGGGGCGGGGGAACGAGATACGCAGTATTTT. It encodes CASSEGAGERDTQYF.

The chain combines TRBV7-2 with TRBJ1-5, with 7 nucleotides matching TRBD1. This CDR3 is built from 15 residues. With V trimmed by 2 bases and J by 4 bases, 5 bases remained unmatched. Germline lookup yields CDR1 SGHTA and CDR2 FQGNSA. The CDR3 spells CASSLRDSGNQPQHF. DNA of the CDR3: TGTGCCAGCAGCTTAAGGGACAGCGGGAATCAGCCCCAGCATTTT. Full variable domain (remainder filled in from reference TRBV7-2 and TRBJ1-5): GAGVSQSPSNKVTEKGKDVELRCDPISGHTALYWYRQSLGQGLEFLIYFQGNSAPDKSGLPSDRFSAERTGGSVSTLTIQRTQQEDSAVYLCASSLRDSGNQPQHFGDGTRLSIL.

This clone was seen once. The rearrangement joins TRBV5-5 to TRBJ1-1; D uncertain. V lost 2 bases, J lost 0 bases, and 5 bases lay in between. Germline CDR1 reads SGHKS; CDR2 reads YYEKEE (reference sequence). The CDR3 is made up of 13 amino acids. CDR3: CASSFALNTEAFF. DNA for the CDR3: TGTGCCAGCAGCTTTGCATTGAACACTGAAGCTTTCTTT.

Only a few counts were recorded for this clone. This chain uses TRBV4-1 with TRBJ2-3; D ambiguous. Germline V gene sequence: CDR1 MGHRA, CDR2 YSYEKL. The CDR3 extends over 13 amino acids. The germline V and J ends were trimmed by 4 bases and 6 bases, with 11 bases remaining between them. The CDR3 here is CASSRAIWDTQYF. The CDR3, as DNA: TGCGCCAGCAGCCGAGCGATCTGGGATACGCAGTATTTT.

The rearrangement joins TRBV28 to TRBJ2-3, with TRBD1 matching 9 bases. Germline CDR1 is MDHEN and CDR2 is SYDVKM. The CDR3 has 15 residues. V lost 3 bases to trimming and J lost 5 bases; unmatched junction nucleotides: 6. CDR3 sequence reads: CASSFETGGLDTQYF. As DNA, the CDR3 is TGTGCCAGCAGTTTCGAGACAGGGGGTTTAGATACGCAGTATTTT.

The sample holds one count of this clone. The chain has TRBV3-1 (or the pseudogene TRBV3-2) and TRBJ2-3, with 8 bases identical to TRBD2. The junction had 5 bases not matched to a gene; V was cut back by 2 bases and J by 4 bases. The CDR3 is 15 amino acids. Per the germline V gene, CDR1 is LGHDT and CDR2 is YNNKEL (reference sequence). The CDR3 DNA follows: TGTGCCAGCAGCCAACAGACTAGCGTTTCAGATACGCAGTATTTT. Its translation: CASSQQTSVSDTQYF.

The chain recombines TRBV25-1 with TRBJ2-6; weak D call: TRBD2 (6 bases). V gave up 1 base and J gave up 2 bases, with 12 bases separating them. Per germline, CDR1 MGHDK and CDR2 SYGVNS. The CDR3 is made up of 17 amino acids. The CDR3 DNA reads TGTGCCAGCAGTGAATTGCGGGGTGTAGCTGGGGCCAACGTCCTGACTTTC. It codes for CASSELRGVAGANVLTF.

The V and J genes are TRBV4-3 and TRBJ2-6; D assignment may be TRBD1 or TRBD2 (6 bases each). The CDR3 is 19 amino acids. The V gene lost 4 bases and the J gene lost 0 bases, with 19 bases spanning the gap. The germline gives CDR1 LGHNA, CDR2 YSLEER. CDR3 residues: CASSLSSGGHRSGANVLTF. The CDR3 DNA reads as TGCGCCAGCAGCCTTTCGAGTGGGGGGCACCGCTCTGGGGCCAACGTCCTGACTTTC.

The chain employs TRBV12-3 or TRBV12-4 and TRBJ1-5; D gene ambiguous. The CDR3 is made up of 13 amino acids. Trimming pared 0 bases from V and 7 bases from J, leaving 7 bases between. CDR3 sequence (DNA): TGTGCCAGCAGTTTAGCGCTTTGGCAGCCCCAGCATTTT. Encoded protein: CASSLALWQPQHF.